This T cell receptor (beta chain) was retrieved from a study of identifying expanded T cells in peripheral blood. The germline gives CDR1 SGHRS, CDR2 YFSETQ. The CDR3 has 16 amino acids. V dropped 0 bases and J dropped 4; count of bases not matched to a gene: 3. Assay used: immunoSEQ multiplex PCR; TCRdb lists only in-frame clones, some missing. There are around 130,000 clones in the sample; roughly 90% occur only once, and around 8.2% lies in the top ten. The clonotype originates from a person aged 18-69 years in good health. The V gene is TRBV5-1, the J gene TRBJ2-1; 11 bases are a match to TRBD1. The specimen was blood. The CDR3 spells CASSLAGTGGYNEQFF. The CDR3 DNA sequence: TGCGCCAGCAGCTTGGCAGGGACAGGGGGTTACAATGAGCAGTTCTTC.